The T cell receptor (beta chain) under discussion was sequenced for a study of pediatric ulcerative colitis. Profiled with immunoSEQ multiplex PCR; TCRdb holds only in-frame clones, not every one. The sample consists of tens of thousands of clones, approximately 82% of them appearing once. The sequencing input was blood. The clonotype comes from a girl between 10 and 17 years old with moderate ulcerative colitis.

CDR3 nucleotides: TGTGCCAGCAGCTTCTGGACAGGTAGTGAAGCTTTCTTT. Protein: CASSFWTGSEAFF. V gene TRBV7-2 combines with J gene TRBJ1-1; TRBD1 agrees at 7 bases. Looked up from germline, CDR1 is SGHTA and CDR2 is FQGNSA. Losses at the gene ends were 3 bases for V and 7 bases for J; bases not matched to a gene: 5. CDR3 length: 13 residues.